A single sample is the source of the 7 T cell receptor beta chains below, sequenced in a study of graft-versus-host responses after intestinal transplantation (dated by TCRdb to about 2021). The time point label on this specimen signifies: cells obtained before transplantation from donor or recipient. Receptor amplification or capture employed the immunoSEQ multiplex PCR assay. TCRdb mirrors the immuneACCESS table, restricted to in-frame sequences. Some clones are absent from its copies; in checked studies, under half trace to an unresolved V gene, and the reason for the others is unknown. This sample gives around 88,000 clones in total; about four fifths of them show up just once. The leading ten clones occupy about a sixth of the sample. These receptors are not linked to any known antigen. The source material was unstimulated CD8+ T cells sorted from spleen or lymph node cells, sampled before intestinal transplant. These receptors all stem from a human donor who received an intestinal transplant.

The chain couples TRBV30 to TRBJ2-7, with D uncertain. The V and J ends lost 2 bases and 7 bases respectively, with 18 bases between them. CDR1 is GTSNPN and CDR2 is SVGIG in the germline V gene (reference sequence). This CDR3 is built from 14 residues. DNA of the CDR3: TGTGCCTGGAGTCCCGATGGCAGATTGCGGGAGCAGTACTTC. Its protein product is CAWSPDGRLREQYF.

The chain carries TRBV19 and TRBJ2-3, with 12 positions matching TRBD2. The trim removed 3 bases at V and 0 bases at J, leaving 7 bases unmatched. The length of the CDR3 is 18 residues. The germline CDR1 and CDR2 sequences are LNHDA and SQIVND (reference sequence). The CDR3 DNA reads TGTGCCAGTAGTATGGGGACTAGCGGGTTTCCTAGCACAGATACGCAGTATTTT. The encoded protein is CASSMGTSGFPSTDTQYF.

This CDR3 is CASRRGTSTDTQYF. In DNA form, the CDR3 reads TGTGCCAGCAGACGCGGGACTAGCACAGATACGCAGTATTTT. J is TRBJ2-3 and V is TRBV27; TRBD2 might be the D (6 bases). Germline-derived CDR1 and CDR2 are MNHEY and SMNVEV (reference sequence). The CDR3 spans 14 residues. Trimming removed 6 bases from V and 0 bases from J, with 10 bases in between.

This chain joins TRBV7-8 and TRBJ2-3, with D maybe TRBD1 (6 bases). V was shortened by 0 bases and J by 0 bases, with 7 bases between the two germline ends. CDR1 is SGHVS and CDR2 is FQNEAQ in the germline V gene. The CDR3 contains 15 residues. In DNA, the CDR3 is TGTGCCAGCAGCTTAGCCAGGGGTAGCACAGATACGCAGTATTTT. Its protein is CASSLARGSTDTQYF.

The genes are TRBV28 and TRBJ2-7; 9 bases agree with TRBD1. Trimming removed 6 bases from V and 5 bases from J; junction bases left unmatched: 8. Germline V gene lookup returns CDR1 MDHEN and CDR2 SYDVKM. The CDR3 extends over 14 amino acids. The DNA for the CDR3 is TGTGCCAGCAGCCTAGGGGACAGGGCCCACGAGCAGTACTTC. Translation gives CASSLGDRAHEQYF.

A single count supports this clone. This sequence joins TRBV27 and TRBJ1-6; D unresolved. The germline gives CDR1 MNHEY, CDR2 SMNVEV (reference sequence). The CDR3 is made up of 14 amino acids. Trimming took 5 bases from V and 9 from J, leaving 14 bases between them. The CDR3 here is CASSIGSGISPLHF. The DNA for the CDR3 is TGTGCCAGCAGTATAGGTTCGGGAATTTCACCCCTCCACTTT.

The gene calls are TRBV11-2 and TRBJ1-1; D unclear. This CDR3 contains 14 residues. V lost 3 bases to trimming and J lost 1 base, with 9 bases between them. Germline CDR1 is SGHAT and CDR2 is FQNNGV. For the CDR3, the DNA is TGTGCCAGCAGCTTCAGGAATACGAACACTGAAGCTTTCTTT. The encoded protein is CASSFRNTNTEAFF.